Listed below are T cell receptor beta chains from one sample, sequenced in a study of brain T cells in children with intractable seizures. TCRdb's copy holds only in-frame clones and misses some; the assay was immunoSEQ multiplex PCR. The sample records around 340,000 clones, nearly 95% being singletons. Specimen: peripheral blood, collected 5 to 6 months after surgery. The source is a boy under two years old with tuberous sclerosis and intractable seizures. CDR3s include the opening cysteine and the closing phenylalanine or tryptophan. The D gene is left open where the match is weak. The size field is filled for only some rows; it gives once, few, many or a size class.

J	length	V	D	size	CDR3	DNA
TRBJ2-1	15	TRBV9	TRBD2	.	CASSVLAGNNNEQFF	TGTGCCAGCAGCGTACTAGCGGGGAATAACAATGAGCAGTTCTTC
TRBJ1-2	14	TRBV6-6	.	.	CASSTKGSNYGYTF	TGTGCCAGCAGTACGAAGGGGTCGAACTATGGCTACACCTTC
TRBJ2-1	15	TRBV27	TRBD2	.	CASSPSGLAWNEQFF	TGTGCCAGCAGTCCCTCGGGACTAGCGTGGAATGAGCAGTTCTTC
TRBJ1-1	12	TRBV12-3/TRBV12-4	.	few	CASSLQNTEAFF	TGTGCCAGCAGTTTACAGAACACTGAAGCTTTCTTT
TRBJ1-1	15	TRBV7-9	TRBD1	.	CASSLGQSLNTEAFF	TGTGCCAGCAGCCTGGGACAGTCACTAAACACTGAAGCTTTCTTT
TRBJ1-2	15	TRBV5-6	.	.	CASSFAVVGVDGYTF	TGTGCCAGCAGCTTTGCGGTAGTAGGGGTGGATGGCTACACCTTC
TRBJ1-2	17	TRBV4-2	TRBD1	.	CASSQEVGEGAAYGYTF	TGTGCCAGCAGCCAAGAAGTCGGGGAGGGGGCGGCCTATGGCTACACCTTC
TRBJ1-6	17	TRBV14	.	.	CASSQVFSGRLSSPLHF	TGTGCCAGCAGCCAAGTTTTTTCAGGGCGCCTTTCTTCACCCCTCCACTTT
TRBJ2-5	16	TRBV9	.	.	CASSSTDYSRVETQYF	TGTGCCAGCAGCTCCACGGACTACTCCCGCGTAGAGACCCAGTACTTC
TRBJ2-1	13	TRBV5-6	.	.	CASSWDGYNEQFF	TGTGCCAGCAGTTGGGACGGGTACAATGAGCAGTTCTTC
TRBJ2-7	14	TRBV2	.	.	CASSEGPGGYEQYF	TGTGCCAGCAGCGAAGGACCTGGAGGCTACGAGCAGTACTTC
TRBJ1-5	14	TRBV24-1	.	.	CATSDLTNNQPQHF	TGTGCCACCAGTGATTTGACCAACAATCAGCCCCAGCATTTT
TRBJ1-4	15	TRBV27	.	.	CASSSQPSTNEKLFF	TGTGCCAGCAGTTCCCAGCCTTCAACTAATGAAAAACTGTTTTTT
TRBJ1-1	14	TRBV19	.	once	CASSIGDLNTEAFF	TGTGCCAGTAGTATTGGGGATTTGAACACTGAAGCTTTCTTT
TRBJ1-6	14	TRBV11-3	.	.	CASSFGGANSPLHF	TGTGCCAGCAGCTTTGGGGGCGCAAATTCACCCCTCCACTTT
TRBJ2-5	13	TRBV7-9	.	.	CASSRLGKETQYF	TGTGCCAGCAGCCGGCTAGGCAAAGAGACCCAGTACTTC
TRBJ2-7	14	TRBV5-4	.	.	CASRPAQFSYEQYF	TGTGCCAGCAGACCGGCCCAGTTTTCCTACGAGCAGTACTTC
TRBJ1-1	14	TRBV5-6	TRBD1	.	CASRPTGRSTEAFF	TGTGCCAGCAGACCGACAGGGAGGAGTACTGAAGCTTTCTTT
TRBJ2-1	16	TRBV7-2	.	.	CASSLGRAFSYNEQFF	TGTGCCAGCAGCTTGGGCAGGGCTTTCTCCTACAATGAGCAGTTCTTC
TRBJ1-5	15	TRBV18	.	once	CASSPEERGNQPQHF	TGTGCCAGCTCACCGGAGGAAAGGGGCAATCAGCCCCAGCATTTT
TRBJ2-5	12	TRBV29-1	.	.	CSAEKEQETQYF	TGCAGCGCAGAGAAGGAACAAGAGACCCAGTACTTC
TRBJ2-7	15	TRBV18	.	.	CASSPPTGPFYEQYF	TGTGCCAGCTCACCACCTACAGGGCCATTTTACGAGCAGTACTTC
TRBJ1-6	16	TRBV12-5	TRBD1	.	CASGSQGHRGDSPLHF	TGTGCTAGTGGTTCCCAGGGGCACAGGGGGGATTCACCCCTCCACTTT
TRBJ2-1	14	TRBV24-1	.	.	CATSDLGQGNEQFF	TGTGCCACCAGTGATTTAGGCCAGGGCAATGAGCAGTTCTTC
TRBJ2-3	18	TRBV6-4	TRBD2	.	CASSGPSERGHWFETQYF	TGTGCCAGCAGTGGCCCTTCTGAGCGGGGGCACTGGTTCGAGACGCAGTATTTT
TRBJ2-5	15	TRBV3-1/TRBV3-2	TRBD2	.	CASSRSGGRDETQYF	TGTGCCAGCAGCCGGTCGGGGGGAAGGGACGAGACCCAGTACTTC
TRBJ2-1	15	TRBV6-5	TRBD2	.	CASRTGTSGSVEQFF	TGTGCCAGCAGAACCGGGACTAGCGGGAGTGTTGAGCAGTTCTTC